These 2 T cell receptor beta chains came from one sample sequenced in a study of post-analysis software for immune sequencing data. Study-wide results and limits: The five TRBV segments detected at higher frequency in patients than in controls included TRBV5-6, TRBV5-1 and TRBV20-1.

The TCR beta cDNA libraries carried unique molecular identifiers. TCRdb re-analysed the PCR reads in MiXCR, keeping a single row per CDR3 protein. The data hold approximately 360,000 distinct CDR3 sequences, with less than 35% observed a single time. The antigens of these receptors remain unknown. The specimen sequenced was blood. These receptors came from a girl aged 10-17 years with multiple sclerosis.

J is TRBJ1-1 and V is TRBV6-5; D remains unclear. Per germline, CDR1 MNHEY and CDR2 SVGAGI. CDR3 size: 14 residues. Trimming shortened V by 5 bases and J by 1 base, and 11 bases separated the two germline ends. CDR3 sequence reads: CASSLLGPNTEAFF. CDR3 in DNA: TGTGCCAGCAGTCTTCTAGGACCGAACACTGAAGCTTTCTTT.

This chain uses TRBV12-3 or TRBV12-4 with TRBJ1-5; the D is unclear. V dropped 3 bases and J dropped 7 bases, with 10 bases sitting between them. This CDR3 has 13 residues. The CDR3 is CASSLKAGQPQHF. The CDR3 nucleotides read TGTGCCAGCAGTTTGAAAGCGGGGCAGCCCCAGCATTTT.